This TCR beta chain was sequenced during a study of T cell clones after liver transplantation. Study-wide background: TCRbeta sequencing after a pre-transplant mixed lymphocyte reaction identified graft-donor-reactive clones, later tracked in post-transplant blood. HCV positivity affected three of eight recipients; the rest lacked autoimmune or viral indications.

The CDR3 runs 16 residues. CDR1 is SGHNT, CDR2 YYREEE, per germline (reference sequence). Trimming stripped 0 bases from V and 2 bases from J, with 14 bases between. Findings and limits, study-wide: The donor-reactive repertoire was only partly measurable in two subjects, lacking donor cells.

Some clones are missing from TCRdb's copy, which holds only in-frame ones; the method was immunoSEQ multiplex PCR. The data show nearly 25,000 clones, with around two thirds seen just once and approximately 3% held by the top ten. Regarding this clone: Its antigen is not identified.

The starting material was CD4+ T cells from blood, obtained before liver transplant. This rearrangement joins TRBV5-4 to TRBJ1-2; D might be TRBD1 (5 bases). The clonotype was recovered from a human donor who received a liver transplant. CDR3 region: CASSLGGRSGNYGYTF. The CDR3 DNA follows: TGTGCCAGCAGCTTGGGGGGCAGGAGCGGGAACTATGGCTACACCTTC.